Listed below are T cell receptor beta chains from one sample, sequenced in a study of T-cell memory formation after mild COVID-19. TCRdb fed the 5' RACE reads into MiXCR, producing one record per CDR3 protein. The data contain more than 350,000 distinct CDR3 sequences, approximately 16% of them seen just once; the ten biggest clones take up 20% to 25%. Sequenced sample: PBMCs or a T cell subset sorted from them (not recorded which). The receptors were sampled from a man younger than 35 who had mild COVID-19 (a few samples of this study predate the infection). Cell type and time point are not known. Each CDR3 is given with its conserved first and last residue. D genes are given only for firm matches. Some rows mark clone size as missing; the rest say once, few, many or name a class of expanded clone.

abundance: NA; v_gene: TRBV11-2; len: 15; d_gene: NA; j_gene: TRBJ2-5; CDR3aa: CASSLVGRARETQYF; CDR3nt: TGTGCCAGCAGCTTAGTGGGCAGGGCGAGGGAGACCCAGTACTTC
abundance: few; v_gene: TRBV10-1; len: 14; d_gene: TRBD1; j_gene: TRBJ2-7; CDR3aa: CASSESGQGGEQYF; CDR3nt: TGCGCCAGCAGTGAGTCGGGACAGGGAGGCGAGCAGTACTTC
abundance: many; v_gene: TRBV5-4; len: 14; d_gene: NA; j_gene: TRBJ2-3; CDR3aa: CASSVDVDSDTQYF; CDR3nt: TGTGCCAGCAGCGTCGATGTGGATTCAGATACGCAGTATTTT
abundance: few; v_gene: TRBV11-2; len: 14; d_gene: NA; j_gene: TRBJ2-3; CDR3aa: CASSATRGADTQYF; CDR3nt: TGTGCCAGCAGCGCCACGCGGGGCGCAGATACGCAGTATTTT
abundance: NA; v_gene: TRBV6-2/TRBV6-3; len: 15; d_gene: NA; j_gene: TRBJ1-1; CDR3aa: CASSIRPSMNTEAFF; CDR3nt: TGTGCCAGCAGTATCCGGCCCAGCATGAACACTGAAGCTTTCTTT
abundance: NA; v_gene: TRBV7-9; len: 17; d_gene: NA; j_gene: TRBJ1-5; CDR3aa: CASSLGRGPYSNQPQHF; CDR3nt: TGTGCCAGCAGCTTAGGCCGGGGCCCGTATAGCAATCAGCCCCAGCATTTT
abundance: many; v_gene: TRBV6-2/TRBV6-3; len: 17; d_gene: NA; j_gene: TRBJ2-6; CDR3aa: CASSYLGPSSGANVLTF; CDR3nt: TGTGCCAGCAGTTACTTAGGGCCGAGCTCTGGGGCCAACGTCCTGACTTTC
abundance: NA; v_gene: TRBV24-1; len: 16; d_gene: NA; j_gene: TRBJ2-5; CDR3aa: CATSARRRGIQETQYF; CDR3nt: TGTGCCACCAGTGCTAGGAGAAGGGGAATCCAAGAGACCCAGTACTTC
abundance: few; v_gene: TRBV4-3; len: 19; d_gene: NA; j_gene: TRBJ1-3; CDR3aa: CASSQERRGPEISGNTIYF; CDR3nt: TGCGCCAGCAGCCAAGAACGTCGGGGTCCTGAAATCTCTGGAAACACCATATATTTT
abundance: NA; v_gene: TRBV7-2; len: 14; d_gene: TRBD1; j_gene: TRBJ1-6; CDR3aa: CASSWDRGNSPLHF; CDR3nt: TGTGCCAGCAGCTGGGACAGGGGAAATTCACCCCTCCACTTT
abundance: few; v_gene: TRBV5-1; len: 17; d_gene: TRBD1; j_gene: TRBJ1-2; CDR3aa: CASGIGQGALANYGYTF; CDR3nt: TGCGCCAGCGGGATAGGGCAGGGGGCCCTTGCTAACTATGGCTACACCTTC
abundance: few; v_gene: TRBV6-5; len: 15; d_gene: TRBD1; j_gene: TRBJ1-1; CDR3aa: CASSYTFGQGTEAFF; CDR3nt: TGTGCCAGCAGTTACACGTTTGGACAGGGCACTGAAGCTTTCTTT
abundance: NA; v_gene: TRBV5-1; len: 15; d_gene: TRBD2; j_gene: TRBJ2-2; CDR3aa: CASQRLAGEGGELFF; CDR3nt: TGCGCCAGCCAACGACTAGCGGGGGAAGGCGGGGAGCTGTTTTTT
abundance: many; v_gene: TRBV28; len: 13; d_gene: NA; j_gene: TRBJ2-5; CDR3aa: CASSLNGGETQYF; CDR3nt: TGTGCCAGCAGTTTAAACGGGGGAGAGACCCAGTACTTC
abundance: NA; v_gene: TRBV20-1; len: 15; d_gene: NA; j_gene: TRBJ2-3; CDR3aa: CSARDQLPSTDTQYF; CDR3nt: TGCAGTGCTAGAGATCAACTCCCAAGCACAGATACGCAGTATTTT
abundance: few; v_gene: TRBV24-1; len: 14; d_gene: NA; j_gene: TRBJ2-5; CDR3aa: CATSVGGGQETQYF; CDR3nt: TGTGCCACCTCTGTCGGGGGCGGGCAAGAGACCCAGTACTTC
abundance: NA; v_gene: TRBV5-1; len: 14; d_gene: NA; j_gene: TRBJ2-6; CDR3aa: CASSSRTGPDVLTF; CDR3nt: TGCGCCAGCAGCTCCCGAACAGGGCCTGACGTCCTGACTTTC
abundance: NA; v_gene: TRBV27; len: 14; d_gene: NA; j_gene: TRBJ1-5; CDR3aa: CASRTGGTNQPQHF; CDR3nt: TGTGCCAGCAGGACGGGGGGGACAAATCAGCCCCAGCATTTT
abundance: many; v_gene: TRBV7-9; len: 14; d_gene: TRBD2; j_gene: TRBJ2-7; CDR3aa: CASSPGVAGREQYF; CDR3nt: TGTGCCAGCAGCCCCGGGGTAGCGGGGCGCGAGCAGTACTTC
abundance: few; v_gene: TRBV30; len: 12; d_gene: NA; j_gene: TRBJ2-1; CDR3aa: CAWQGTHNEQFF; CDR3nt: TGTGCCTGGCAAGGGACCCACAATGAGCAGTTCTTC
abundance: many; v_gene: TRBV7-2; len: 14; d_gene: NA; j_gene: TRBJ2-7; CDR3aa: CASSLVGSSYEQYF; CDR3nt: TGTGCCAGCAGCTTAGTCGGCAGCTCCTACGAGCAGTACTTC
abundance: NA; v_gene: TRBV11-3; len: 13; d_gene: NA; j_gene: TRBJ1-6; CDR3aa: CASSPRGESPLHF; CDR3nt: TGTGCCAGCAGCCCGCGAGGAGAATCACCCCTCCACTTT
abundance: few; v_gene: TRBV3-1; len: 17; d_gene: NA; j_gene: TRBJ2-2; CDR3aa: CASSQDPLGGNTGELFF; CDR3nt: TGTGCCAGCAGCCAAGATCCCCTGGGAGGGAACACCGGGGAGCTGTTTTTT
abundance: many; v_gene: TRBV2; len: 12; d_gene: NA; j_gene: TRBJ2-1; CDR3aa: CASSEYGGAHFF; CDR3nt: TGTGCCAGCAGTGAATATGGGGGAGCCCACTTCTTC
abundance: NA; v_gene: TRBV7-2; len: 14; d_gene: NA; j_gene: TRBJ2-4; CDR3aa: CASSPGAYKNIQYF; CDR3nt: TGTGCCAGCAGCCCCGGGGCGTATAAAAACATTCAGTACTTC
abundance: NA; v_gene: TRBV5-1; len: 16; d_gene: NA; j_gene: TRBJ2-4; CDR3aa: CASAPEGEWAKNIQYF; CDR3nt: TGCGCCAGCGCCCCTGAGGGGGAATGGGCCAAAAACATTCAGTACTTC
abundance: few; v_gene: TRBV4-2; len: 18; d_gene: NA; j_gene: TRBJ1-1; CDR3aa: CASSQEGGATGLNTEAFF; CDR3nt: TGTGCCAGCAGCCAAGAGGGAGGGGCGACTGGCTTGAACACTGAAGCTTTCTTT
abundance: few; v_gene: TRBV12-3/TRBV12-4; len: 13; d_gene: TRBD1; j_gene: TRBJ1-3; CDR3aa: CASSLGQGYTIYF; CDR3nt: TGTGCCAGCAGTTTGGGACAGGGCTACACCATATATTTT
abundance: NA; v_gene: TRBV14; len: 18; d_gene: NA; j_gene: TRBJ1-5; CDR3aa: CASSQGDRGESFGQPQHF; CDR3nt: TGTGCCAGCAGCCAGGGGGATCGGGGGGAGTCCTTCGGGCAGCCCCAGCATTTT
abundance: few; v_gene: TRBV4-1; len: 15; d_gene: NA; j_gene: TRBJ2-7; CDR3aa: CASSHPVAGLYEQYF; CDR3nt: TGCGCCAGCAGCCACCCGGTGGCGGGGCTCTACGAGCAGTACTTC
abundance: NA; v_gene: TRBV18; len: 18; d_gene: NA; j_gene: TRBJ1-4; CDR3aa: CASSPPNTYRDLDEKLFF; CDR3nt: TGTGCCAGCTCACCACCAAACACATACAGGGATCTCGATGAAAAACTGTTTTTT
abundance: NA; v_gene: TRBV20-1; len: 14; d_gene: TRBD1; j_gene: TRBJ2-1; CDR3aa: CSAGTGGDYNEQFF; CDR3nt: TGCAGTGCTGGGACAGGGGGCGACTACAATGAGCAGTTCTTC
abundance: few; v_gene: TRBV6-2/TRBV6-3; len: 16; d_gene: NA; j_gene: TRBJ2-2; CDR3aa: CASSYSDKQNTGELFF; CDR3nt: TGTGCCAGCAGTTACTCGGACAAGCAGAACACCGGGGAGCTGTTTTTT
abundance: NA; v_gene: TRBV5-1; len: 14; d_gene: TRBD1; j_gene: TRBJ1-2; CDR3aa: CASSDQGANYGYTF; CDR3nt: TGCGCCAGCAGTGACCAGGGGGCCAACTATGGCTACACCTTC
abundance: NA; v_gene: TRBV4-3; len: 17; d_gene: NA; j_gene: TRBJ2-2; CDR3aa: CASSQEGVNRGTGELFF; CDR3nt: TGCGCCAGCAGCCAAGAGGGAGTAAACCGGGGTACCGGGGAGCTGTTTTTT
abundance: few; v_gene: TRBV12-3/TRBV12-4; len: 15; d_gene: TRBD2; j_gene: TRBJ2-5; CDR3aa: CASSSSSGGQETQYF; CDR3nt: TGTGCCAGCAGCTCCTCTAGCGGGGGACAAGAGACCCAGTACTTC
abundance: NA; v_gene: TRBV20-1; len: 15; d_gene: TRBD2; j_gene: TRBJ2-3; CDR3aa: CSTIAPSGGTDTQYF; CDR3nt: TGCAGTACCATAGCTCCTAGCGGGGGCACAGATACGCAGTATTTT